This T cell receptor (beta chain) is from a study of beta chain features in type 1 diabetes. Study-level background: No age, gender or cell yield differences were seen between patients and healthy donors. Study-wide results and limits: Patients with Type 1 diabetes showed moderately but significantly shorter TCRB CDR3s in all four CD4+ subsets. Cells expressing TCR highly could be over-represented by cDNA sequencing.

Sequencing targeted expressed TCRB transcripts, as all isolated RNA had been reverse transcribed. The data were produced by immunoSEQ multiplex PCR, yet TCRdb's version contains in-frame clones alone and is incomplete. The sample records 300,000 to 450,000 clones, about 10% being singletons. This clone was observed a few times. Antigen: not known. CDR3 length: 17 residues. Trimming left V 4 bases short and J 11 bases short, with 28 bases between. Germline V lookup: CDR1 SGHTS, CDR2 YDEGEE. The chain couples TRBV5-8 to TRBJ2-1, with TRBD2 as a possible D gene (6 bases). Sequenced input: central memory CD4+ T cells from blood. This sequence was found in a young man with type 1 diabetes. CDR3 in amino acids: CASSQEIGIGAGWKQFF. DNA of the CDR3: TGTGCCAGCAGCCAAGAGATTGGGATAGGTGCGGGATGGAAGCAGTTCTTC.